The 28 T cell receptor beta chains reported below all come from one sample, sequenced in a study of blood T cells in healthy people across ages. Through a sample-barcoded 5' primer and a J-beta primer mix, a second PCR was run for roughly 7 to 12 cycles. One entry per CDR3 protein results from TCRdb running MiXCR on the 5' RACE reads. The data hold 2 million or so distinct CDR3 sequences, with 49% observed a single time. Sample: blood. The receptors here all came from a woman in her 40s in good health.

This CDR3 reads CSAGTKANYGYTF. CDR3 bases: TGCAGTGCCGGGACTAAAGCTAACTATGGCTACACCTTC. The rearrangement uses TRBV20-1 and TRBJ1-2, with D perhaps TRBD1 (5 bases). The germline CDR1 and CDR2 sequences are DFQATT and SNEGSKA (reference sequence). The CDR3 runs to 13 residues. The V end lost 6 bases, the J end lost 0 bases, and 11 bases lay between the germline ends.

CDR3 loop: CSAAGLAGGQEDTQYF. The CDR3 DNA reads as TGCAGTGCTGCGGGACTAGCGGGGGGGCAGGAAGATACGCAGTATTTT. J is TRBJ2-3 and V is TRBV20-1; 16 bases match TRBD2. Germline lookup yields CDR1 DFQATT and CDR2 SNEGSKA (reference sequence). The CDR3 has 16 amino acids. V trimming: 5 bases; J trimming: 5 bases; junction bases outside the gene matches: 7.

This clonotype was seen a handful of times. The V call is TRBV7-9, the J call TRBJ2-3, with TRBD2 matching 13 bases. Germline CDR1 reads SEHNR; CDR2 reads FQNEAQ (reference sequence). This CDR3 contains 18 residues. The trim removed 5 bases at V and 0 bases at J, leaving 8 bases unmatched. CDR3 loop: CASSGTSGTSSSTDTQYF. As DNA, the CDR3 is TGTGCCAGCAGCGGGACTAGCGGGACCTCCTCTAGCACAGATACGCAGTATTTT.

The chain combines TRBV28 with TRBJ2-5, with 12 bases identical to TRBD2. The CDR3 has 16 residues. Germline CDR1 and CDR2: MDHEN and SYDVKM. The junction had 14 bases not matched to a gene; V was cut back by 4 bases and J by 11 bases. As DNA, the CDR3 is TGTGCCAGCAGTTCACACCCATCTAGCGGGGGGGCCAAGCAGTACTTC. Protein: CASSSHPSSGGAKQYF.

J is TRBJ1-2 and V is TRBV9; a weak D match, TRBD1 (5 bases). Trimming shortened V by 0 bases and J by 6 bases, and 24 bases separated the two germline ends. CDR3 size: 18 residues. The germline gives CDR1 SGDLS, CDR2 YYNGEE. CDR3 sequence reads: CASSVEAGTPSRPDGYTF. CDR3 bases: TGTGCCAGCAGCGTAGAAGCGGGGACGCCCTCTCGCCCGGATGGCTACACCTTC.

The chain couples TRBV10-3 to TRBJ1-4; no reliable D call. Between the trimmed V and J ends, which lost 10 bases and 3 bases, there was a span of 9 bases. CDR1 is ENHRY, CDR2 SYGVKD, per germline. This CDR3 spans 12 amino acids. The CDR3 is CATSNPNEKLFF. CDR3 DNA: TGTGCCACGAGTAATCCTAATGAAAAACTGTTTTTT.

The V gene is TRBV5-1, the J gene TRBJ2-1, with 9 bases identical to TRBD2. The J segment lost 5 bases and the V segment lost 0 bases, leaving 6 bases of the junction unmatched. From germline, CDR1 is SGHRS and CDR2 YFSETQ. CDR3 length: 16 residues. DNA for the CDR3: TGCGCCAGCAGCTTGGCTGCGGGGGGGTGGGACAATGAGCAGTTCTTC. Its protein is CASSLAAGGWDNEQFF.

The chain has TRBV20-1 and TRBJ2-3, with TRBD2 matching 11 bases. Looked up from germline, CDR1 is DFQATT and CDR2 is SNEGSKA (reference sequence). V was pared by 5 bases and J by 9 bases, with 7 bases of the junction left unmatched. The CDR3 is 13 residues long. The CDR3 reads CSAGGTSGETQYF. The CDR3 region has the DNA TGCAGTGCTGGCGGGACTAGCGGAGAGACGCAGTATTTT.

There are a few counts of this clonotype. V and J are TRBV2 and TRBJ2-7; D unclear. Germline V CDR1 and CDR2: SNHLY, FYNNEI. The CDR3 is 13 amino acids. Trimming left V 8 bases short and J 1 base short, with 12 bases between. CDR3 amino acids: CASGSGLSYEQYF. The CDR3 DNA is TGTGCCAGCGGGTCCGGTCTTTCCTACGAGCAGTACTTC. Drawing the rest from reference TRBV2 and TRBJ2-7, the complete variable domain is EPEVTQTPSHQVTQMGQEVILRCVPISNHLYFYWYRQILGQKVEFLVSFYNNEISEKSEIFDDQFSVERPDGSNFTLKIRSTKLEDSAMYFCASGSGLSYEQYFGPGTRLTVT.

The J gene is TRBJ2-5, the V gene TRBV19, with a possible D match to TRBD1 (5 bases). Trimming pared 5 bases from V and 4 bases from J, leaving 11 bases between. CDR1 is LNHDA, CDR2 SQIVND, per germline (reference sequence). The CDR3 is made up of 13 amino acids. The CDR3 loop is CASSLRVTETQYF. CDR3 coding DNA: TGTGCCAGTAGTCTCAGGGTGACAGAGACCCAGTACTTC. The full variable domain, in which reference TRBV19 and TRBJ2-5 provide the parts outside the CDR3, is DGGITQSPKYLFRKEGQNVTLSCEQNLNHDAMYWYRQDPGQGLRLIYYSQIVNDFQKGDIAEGYSVSREKKESFPLTVTSAQKNPTAFYLCASSLRVTETQYFGPGTRLLVL.

This chain connects TRBV7-3 to TRBJ2-6; D is perhaps TRBD1 (5 bases). Deletions cut 2 bases from V and 0 bases from J, with 17 bases between. The CDR3 is 19 amino acids. In germline, CDR1 is SGHTA, CDR2 FQGTGA. The DNA for the CDR3 is TGTGCCAGCAGCTTATCGCCGCCTTGGACACCCTCTGGGGCCAACGTCCTGACTTTC. Protein: CASSLSPPWTPSGANVLTF.

This clonotype has more than one count but fewer than ten. The chain uses TRBV7-9 and TRBJ2-6; D assignment may be TRBD1 or TRBD2 (5 bases each). With 11 bases removed from V and 0 bases from J, the gap between germline ends came to 20 bases. Germline V gives CDR1 SEHNR, CDR2 FQNEAQ (reference sequence). This CDR3 is built from 17 residues. Here the CDR3 reads CAVIRDVFLSGANVLTF. The CDR3 DNA sequence: TGTGCCGTAATCCGGGACGTATTTCTCTCTGGGGCCAACGTCCTGACTTTC.

This clonotype was seen a handful of times. Germline is not matched at one junction end, which may reflect a read error. The genes are TRBV3-1 and TRBJ1-6, with a possible D match to TRBD1 (5 bases). This CDR3 spans 11 amino acids. Germline CDR1 is LGHDT and CDR2 is YNNKEL (reference sequence). In nucleotides, the CDR3 is TGTGCCAGTAGCCACATGGGGGTCTTCCACTTT. Encoded protein: CASSHMGVFHF.

The chain has TRBV13 and TRBJ2-1; maybe TRBD1 (5 bases). This CDR3 has 15 amino acids. The germline V gene encodes CDR1 PRHDT and CDR2 FYEKMQ (reference sequence). V gave up 0 bases and J gave up 6 bases, with 12 bases separating them. The chain's CDR3 is CASSLGGPGFNEQFF. CDR3 coding DNA: TGTGCCAGCAGCTTAGGGGGGCCAGGTTTCAATGAGCAGTTCTTC. Filled out from reference TRBV13 and TRBJ2-1, the complete variable domain reads AAGVIQSPRHLIKEKRETATLKCYPIPRHDTVYWYQQGPGQDPQFLISFYEKMQSDKGSIPDRFSAQQFSDYHSELNMSSLELGDSALYFCASSLGGPGFNEQFFGPGTRLTVL.

This clonotype has a handful of counts. The gene calls are TRBV29-1 and TRBJ1-1, with 10 bases fitting TRBD1. The CDR3 has 13 residues. The ends lost 4 bases at V and 5 bases at J; junction bases unmatched: 4. Germline V gives CDR1 SQVTM, CDR2 ANQGSEA. The CDR3 here is CSVGDRGRTEAFF. The CDR3 DNA sequence: TGCAGCGTTGGGGACAGGGGACGGACTGAAGCTTTCTTT.

The CDR3 here is CASSPEQGAETEAFF. Here the CDR3 DNA reads TGTGCCAGCAGCCCCGAACAGGGGGCCGAGACTGAAGCTTTCTTT. The V call is TRBV9, the J call TRBJ1-1; the match to TRBD1 covers 9 bases. V was pared by 4 bases and J by 5 bases, with 9 bases of the junction left unmatched. The germline CDR1 and CDR2 sequences are SGDLS and YYNGEE. The CDR3 is 15 residues long. Drawing the rest from reference TRBV9 and TRBJ1-1, the complete variable domain is DSGVTQTPKHLITATGQRVTLRCSPRSGDLSVYWYQQSLDQGLQFLIQYYNGEERAKGNILERFSAQQFPDLHSELNLSSLELGDSALYFCASSPEQGAETEAFFGQGTRLTVV.

The sample holds many counts of this clonotype. The genes are TRBV12-3 or TRBV12-4 and TRBJ2-3, with D possibly matching TRBD2 (7 bases). This CDR3 is 15 amino acids long. Trimming stripped 6 bases from V and 2 bases from J, with 15 bases between. CDR3 loop: CASRPIGGDTDTQYF. CDR3 coding DNA: TGTGCCAGCAGGCCAATAGGGGGGGACACAGATACGCAGTATTTT.

The chain employs TRBV7-9 and TRBJ2-3; 7 nucleotides match TRBD1. Germline V gives CDR1 SEHNR, CDR2 FQNEAQ (reference sequence). The CDR3 contains 16 residues. J lost 2 bases, V lost 5 bases, and 10 bases had no gene match. The CDR3, as DNA: TGTGCCAGCAGCCCTTCCGGGACAGTCCCCACAGATACGCAGTATTTT. Protein: CASSPSGTVPTDTQYF.

Regarding this clonotype: A read error may explain this, as a much larger clone is one base away. This rearrangement joins TRBV29-1 to TRBJ2-1; a weak D match, TRBD2 (5 bases). The V and J ends lost 6 bases and 12 bases respectively, with 15 bases between them. Germline V gives CDR1 SQVTM, CDR2 ANQGSEA. This CDR3 contains 11 residues. CDR3 sequence reads: CSVAHVEGQFF. The CDR3 DNA reads as TGCAGCGTGGCGCATGTAGAGGGGCAGTTCTTC.

The chain uses TRBV29-1 and TRBJ1-2, with 8 bases fitting TRBD1. The CDR3 totals 13 residues. From germline, CDR1 is SQVTM and CDR2 ANQGSEA. Trimming at V came to 3 bases and at J to 5 bases, leaving 5 bases not matched to a gene. CDR3 bases: TGCAGCGTTGATCACACAGGGGGTTATGGCTACACCTTC. Translated: CSVDHTGGYGYTF.

This clonotype has only a few counts. V is TRBV6-6 and J is TRBJ2-5; 7 positions match TRBD2. The trim removed 6 bases at V and 4 bases at J, leaving 8 bases unmatched. There are 14 residues in the CDR3. Germline V CDR1 and CDR2: MNHNY, SVGAGI (reference sequence). The CDR3 nucleotides are TGTGCCAGCAGCTTCCGCGGGGAGGGAGAGACCCAGTACTTC. Translated: CASSFRGEGETQYF.

The rearrangement joins TRBV14 to TRBJ2-3; 11 bases agree with TRBD2. Germline trimming cut 5 bases from V and 4 bases from J; bases unmatched to any gene: 8. This CDR3 region has 16 residues. CDR1 and CDR2 from the germline V gene are SGHDN and FVKESK. The CDR3 loop is CASSSGSGGAADTQYF. The CDR3 nucleotides read TGTGCCAGCAGCTCCGGTAGCGGGGGGGCCGCAGATACGCAGTATTTT.

This clonotype was observed a handful of times. The V call is TRBV24-1, the J call TRBJ2-3; a possible D gene is TRBD2 (6 bases). The CDR3 covers 15 residues. The V end was cut by 2 bases, the J end by 2 bases, with 10 bases between. Germline V gene sequence: CDR1 KGHDR, CDR2 SFDVKD. This CDR3 reads CATSDWDSLTDTQYF. The CDR3, as DNA: TGTGCCACCAGTGATTGGGACTCCCTCACAGATACGCAGTATTTT.

This clonotype was recorded at least ten times. V and J are TRBV29-1 and TRBJ2-3, with a possible D match to TRBD1 (6 bases). Germline CDR1 reads SQVTM; CDR2 reads ANQGSEA. The CDR3 totals 13 residues. V lost 7 bases, J lost 2 bases, and 13 bases lay in between. CDR3 in amino acids: CSAVQGSTDTQYF. The CDR3 coding sequence is TGCAGCGCCGTGCAGGGGTCCACAGATACGCAGTATTTT.

In its sample, this clonotype was seen a few times. The CDR3 DNA reads as TGTGCCAGCAGTTTCACGCTAGCGGGGGACCCAAAACACCAAGAGACCCAGTACTTC. Protein sequence: CASSFTLAGDPKHQETQYF. This rearrangement joins TRBV12-3 or TRBV12-4 to TRBJ2-5; 10 bases are a match to TRBD2. The CDR3 contains 19 residues. V trimming: 3 bases; J trimming: 0 bases; junction bases outside the gene matches: 13.

This sequence joins TRBV6-2 or TRBV6-3 and TRBJ2-1; 11 positions match TRBD2. Germline trimming cut 7 bases from V and 4 bases from J; bases unmatched to any gene: 6. CDR1 is MNHEY and CDR2 is SVGEGT in the germline V gene. This CDR3 comprises 15 residues. The CDR3 sequence: CASTLTSGVYNEQFF. CDR3 coding DNA: TGTGCCAGCACACTGACTAGCGGGGTATACAATGAGCAGTTCTTC.

The chain is built from TRBV7-2 and TRBJ2-1; weak D call: TRBD1 (5 bases). Germline loops: CDR1 SGHTA, CDR2 FQGNSA. The CDR3 has 15 residues. The V gene lost 4 bases and the J gene lost 8 bases, with 18 bases spanning the gap. DNA for the CDR3: TGTGCCAGCAGCTCCGATGGGGTGGAAGGGGATGAGCAGTTCTTC. Residues: CASSSDGVEGDEQFF.

V gene TRBV7-6 combines with J gene TRBJ2-4; D gene ambiguous. CDR1 and CDR2 (germline): SGHVS, FNYEAQ. V lost 1 base and J 1 base, leaving 11 bases between the germline ends. The CDR3 runs to 16 residues. This chain's CDR3 is CASSLDPTGAKNIQYF. The CDR3 nucleotides are TGTGCCAGCAGCTTAGACCCTACCGGGGCCAAAAACATTCAGTACTTC.